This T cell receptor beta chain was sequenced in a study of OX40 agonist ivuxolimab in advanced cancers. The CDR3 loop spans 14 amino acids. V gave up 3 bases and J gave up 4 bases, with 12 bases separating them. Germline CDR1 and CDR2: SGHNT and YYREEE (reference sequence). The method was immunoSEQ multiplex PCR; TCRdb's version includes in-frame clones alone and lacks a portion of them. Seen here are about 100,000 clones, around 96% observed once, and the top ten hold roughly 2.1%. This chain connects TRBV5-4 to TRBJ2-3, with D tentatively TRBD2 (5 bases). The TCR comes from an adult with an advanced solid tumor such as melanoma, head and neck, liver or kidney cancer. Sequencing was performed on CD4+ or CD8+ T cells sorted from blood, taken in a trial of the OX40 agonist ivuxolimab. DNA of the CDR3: TGTGCCAGCAGCTGGGAGCGGACCGCAGATACGCAGTATTTT. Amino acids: CASSWERTADTQYF.